The next 27 T cell receptor beta chains were all read from a single sample in a study of shared clonotypes between healthy human individuals. Method: immunoSEQ multiplex PCR; TCRdb's copy keeps in-frame clones and lacks some. Among over a million clones listed, roughly 80% were seen once. The sequenced sample was memory CD4+ T cells sorted from blood. Specified subset: CD45RA-negative fraction. The receptors here all came from a young man in good health.

The chain has TRBV6-5 and TRBJ1-2; possible D gene TRBD1, 6 bases. Trimming took 5 bases from V and 6 from J, leaving 10 bases between them. CDR1 and CDR2 (germline): MNHEY, SVGAGI. CDR3 length: 12 amino acids. The CDR3, as DNA: TGTGCCAGCAGTGCCTACAGGGATGGCTACACCTTC. Encoded protein: CASSAYRDGYTF.

This chain joins TRBV30 and TRBJ2-5; no clear D. The CDR3 spans 13 residues. In germline, CDR1 is GTSNPN, CDR2 SVGIG (reference sequence). With 1 base removed from V and 0 bases from J, the gap between germline ends came to 6 bases. CDR3 protein: CAWSGWDQETQYF. CDR3 DNA: TGTGCCTGGAGTGGATGGGACCAAGAGACCCAGTACTTC.

Only a few counts were recorded for this clone. This rearrangement joins TRBV6-5 to TRBJ1-3; TRBD1 matches at 8 bases. V dropped 8 bases and J dropped 4; count of bases not matched to a gene: 7. The CDR3 contains 14 residues. The germline gives CDR1 MNHEY, CDR2 SVGAGI. DNA of the CDR3: TGTGCCAGCGGACAGGGTAATTCAGGAAACACCATATATTTT. As protein: CASGQGNSGNTIYF.

CDR3: CASSQVGRAGGELFF. The DNA for the CDR3 is TGCGCCAGCAGCCAAGTTGGAAGGGCCGGAGGGGAGCTGTTTTTT. This chain links TRBV4-3 with TRBJ2-2; D not resolved. Germline V lookup: CDR1 LGHNA, CDR2 YSLEER. V dropped 1 base and J dropped 8 bases, with 14 bases sitting between them. The CDR3 has 15 amino acids.

Concerning this clone itself: With a much larger clone just one base away, this may be a read error. The chain couples TRBV5-6 to TRBJ2-7, with 7 bases that match TRBD1. This CDR3 has 13 residues. Unmatched junction bases numbered 3, after V lost 4 bases and J lost 2 bases. CDR1 is SGHDT and CDR2 is YYEEEE in the germline V gene. The CDR3 sequence is CASSPGQPYEQYF. CDR3 in DNA: TGTGCCAGCAGCCCGGGACAGCCCTACGAGCAGTACTTC.

J is TRBJ1-5 and V is TRBV27; D is unresolved. Germline values: CDR1 MNHEY, CDR2 SMNVEV (reference sequence). This CDR3 region has 13 residues. Between the trimmed V and J ends, which lost 5 bases and 7 bases, there was a span of 12 bases. The chain's CDR3 is CASSKHQSQPQHF. The CDR3 coding sequence is TGTGCCAGCAGTAAGCACCAGAGCCAGCCCCAGCATTTT.

This clone was picked up a small number of times. The chain joins TRBV11-2 to TRBJ1-2; D may be TRBD1 (5 bases). Trimming shortened V by 0 bases and J by 5 bases, and 10 bases separated the two germline ends. CDR1 is SGHAT and CDR2 is FQNNGV in the germline V gene. The CDR3 is made up of 14 amino acids. The CDR3 region is CASSLEAGIYGYTF. The DNA of the CDR3 is TGTGCCAGCAGCTTAGAGGCAGGGATATATGGCTACACCTTC.

The rearrangement links TRBV7-2 to TRBJ1-1, with D uncertain. CDR1 is SGHTA, CDR2 FQGNSA, per germline. Trimming removed 4 bases from V and 7 bases from J, with 7 bases in between. CDR3 length: 11 amino acids. The CDR3 DNA reads TGTGCCAGCAGCTCATCCTTTGAAGCTTTCTTT. Translated: CASSSSFEAFF.

This clone was picked up a small number of times. V and J are TRBV4-2 and TRBJ2-7; D is possibly TRBD1 (6 bases). Trimming removed 4 bases from V and 7 bases from J, with 23 bases in between. There are 16 residues in the CDR3. Germline CDR1 LGHNA, CDR2 YNFKEQ. CDR3 loop: CASSPQSAGKQGEQYF. The CDR3 bases are TGTGCCAGCAGCCCTCAGAGCGCGGGCAAACAGGGAGAGCAGTACTTC.

This rearrangement joins TRBV6-1 to TRBJ1-5; D perhaps matches TRBD1 (5 bases). The CDR3 runs 17 residues. V gave up 1 base and J gave up 0 bases, with 13 bases separating them. Germline CDR1 is MNHNS and CDR2 is SASEGT. DNA for the CDR3: TGTGCCAGCAGTGAAGATGGGGCAGTTATTAGCAATCAGCCCCAGCATTTT. Its translation: CASSEDGAVISNQPQHF.

The J gene is TRBJ2-7, the V gene TRBV18; unclear D gene. This CDR3 is built from 15 residues. The germline gives CDR1 KGHSH, CDR2 LQKENI. Trimming left V 2 bases short and J 7 bases short, with 18 bases between. For the CDR3, the DNA is TGTGCCAGCTCACCAGAGTCGGCTCCTGGCTGGGAGCAGTACTTC. It encodes CASSPESAPGWEQYF. The whole variable domain, remainder taken from reference TRBV18 and TRBJ2-7, is NAGVMQNPRHLVRRRGQEARLRCSPMKGHSHVYWYRQLPEEGLKFMVYLQKENIIDESGMPKERFSAEFPKEGPSILRIQQVVRGDSAAYFCASSPESAPGWEQYFGPGTRLTVT.

This clone was seen a handful of times. The chain carries TRBV14 and TRBJ2-7; D possibly corresponds to TRBD1 (5 bases). The CDR3 is 14 residues long. The V and J ends lost 2 bases and 6 bases respectively, with 14 bases between them. Germline V lookup: CDR1 SGHDN, CDR2 FVKESK. CDR3 sequence: CASSQNGHLAEQYF. CDR3 bases: TGTGCCAGCAGCCAAAACGGACATCTCGCCGAGCAGTACTTC.

The chain uses TRBV28 and TRBJ1-6, with 7 bases aligning to TRBD1. In germline, CDR1 is MDHEN, CDR2 SYDVKM. The CDR3 runs to 16 residues. Unmatched junction bases numbered 6, after V lost 4 bases and J lost 3 bases. CDR3 sequence: CASSSSDRSYNSPLHF. CDR3 DNA sequence: TGTGCCAGCAGTTCGTCGGACAGGAGCTATAATTCACCCCTCCACTTT.

The gene calls are TRBV28 and TRBJ1-6, with unresolved D. The CDR3 runs to 14 residues. Germline V CDR1 and CDR2: MDHEN, SYDVKM. DNA for the CDR3: TGTGTAACGGGGAAGACGGCCTATAATTCACCCCTCCACTTT. Protein sequence: CVTGKTAYNSPLHF.

This clone was found once. This sequence joins TRBV7-2 and TRBJ2-1; weak D call: TRBD2 (5 bases). The CDR3 loop spans 15 amino acids. Between the trimmed V and J ends, which lost 1 base and 7 bases, there was a span of 14 bases. Germline V lookup: CDR1 SGHTA, CDR2 FQGNSA. The CDR3 nucleotides are TGTGCCAGCAGCTTAGTAGCGCCTCCGGGGAATGAGCAGTTCTTC. This translates into CASSLVAPPGNEQFF.

This chain joins TRBV19 and TRBJ2-5, with 11 bases fitting TRBD1. Trimming took 6 bases from V and 5 from J; bases not matched to a gene: 11. CDR1 LNHDA and CDR2 SQIVND come from the germline V gene (reference sequence). The CDR3 contains 16 residues. The CDR3 DNA reads as TGTGCCAGTAGCACTATAGGACAGGGGGCCGGCGAGACCCAGTACTTC. This codes for CASSTIGQGAGETQYF. The variable domain in full, with the rest retrieved from reference TRBV19 and TRBJ2-5, is DGGITQSPKYLFRKEGQNVTLSCEQNLNHDAMYWYRQDPGQGLRLIYYSQIVNDFQKGDIAEGYSVSREKKESFPLTVTSAQKNPTAFYLCASSTIGQGAGETQYFGPGTRLLVL.

This clone was observed a handful of times. This chain links TRBV5-1 with TRBJ1-1; 7 bases map to TRBD1. The CDR3 spans 16 residues. Unmatched junction bases numbered 9, after V lost 4 bases and J lost 0 bases. The germline CDR1 and CDR2 sequences are SGHRS and YFSETQ. This chain's CDR3 is CASSVGTVNMNTEAFF. The CDR3 DNA follows: TGCGCCAGCAGCGTCGGGACAGTTAACATGAACACTGAAGCTTTCTTT.

The sample holds one count of this clone. This chain uses TRBV7-9 with TRBJ2-3, with a weak D call TRBD2 (6 bases). CDR1 is SEHNR, CDR2 FQNEAQ, per germline (reference sequence). The CDR3 totals 15 residues. V was pared by 0 bases and J by 4 bases, with 11 bases between. The DNA of the CDR3 is TGTGCCAGCAGCTTAGCCGCGGGAAACGCAGATACGCAGTATTTT. Its translation: CASSLAAGNADTQYF. Variable domain in full (rest from reference TRBV7-9 and TRBJ2-3): DTGVSQNPRHKITKRGQNVTFRCDPISEHNRLYWYRQTLGQGPEFLTYFQNEAQLEKSRLLSDRFSAERPKGSFSTLEIQRTEQGDSAMYLCASSLAAGNADTQYFGPGTRLTVL.

This clone was picked up a small number of times. This sequence joins TRBV10-3 and TRBJ1-1; D call uncertain. The CDR3 loop spans 12 amino acids. The germline V gene encodes CDR1 ENHRY and CDR2 SYGVKD. V shed 3 bases and J shed 7 bases, with 9 bases lying between them. CDR3 DNA sequence: TGTGCCATCAGTGACGGACTCGTTGAAGCTTTCTTT. It encodes CAISDGLVEAFF.

CDR3 protein: CASHQTGGRTTYF. The CDR3, as DNA: TGTGCCAGCCACCAAACGGGCGGGAGGACCACATACTTC. This chain links TRBV6-1 with TRBJ2-5, with 8 bases lining up with TRBD2. This CDR3 is built from 13 residues. Germline V gene sequence: CDR1 MNHNS, CDR2 SASEGT. V dropped 8 bases and J dropped 14; count of bases not matched to a gene: 16.

CDR3 in amino acids: CASSLDRAQPQHF. The CDR3 bases are TGTGCCAGCAGCCTGGACAGGGCCCAGCCCCAGCATTTT. V and J are TRBV11-1 and TRBJ1-5; 8 bases align to TRBD1. The junction had 4 bases not matched to a gene; V was cut back by 5 bases and J by 7 bases. CDR3 length equals 13 residues. The V gene's germline CDR1 is SGHAT and CDR2 FQDESV (reference sequence).

The chain links TRBV10-3 to TRBJ2-7; 8 bases are a match to TRBD2. Germline CDR1 reads ENHRY; CDR2 reads SYGVKD. Trimming removed 0 bases from V and 5 bases from J; junction bases left unmatched: 9. CDR3 length: 16 amino acids. The DNA of the CDR3 is TGTGCCATCAGTGAGTCAACCCCGGGGGGGGTCCACGAGCAGTACTTC. As protein: CAISESTPGGVHEQYF.

The chain recombines TRBV20-1 with TRBJ1-1; D is unresolved. CDR3 length equals 11 residues. Germline assignment: CDR1 DFQATT and CDR2 SNEGSKA (reference sequence). V was cut by 7 bases and J by 3 bases, with 9 bases left in between. CDR3 in amino acids: CSGVLDTEAFF. DNA for the CDR3: TGCAGTGGGGTTTTGGACACTGAAGCTTTCTTT.

The rearrangement links TRBV5-1 to TRBJ1-6; 7 nucleotides align to TRBD1. In germline, CDR1 is SGHRS, CDR2 YFSETQ. J gave up 10 bases and V 0 bases, and 10 bases lay outside the gene matches. The CDR3 contains 16 residues. CDR3 loop: CASSLAGGGAPSPLHF. CDR3 DNA: TGCGCCAGCAGCTTGGCCGGAGGGGGCGCGCCCTCACCCCTCCACTTT.

The chain joins TRBV10-3 to TRBJ1-2; a weak D match, TRBD1 (5 bases). Germline CDR1 and CDR2: ENHRY and SYGVKD. The ends were cut back, 0 bases at V and 4 bases at J, with 9 bases in the middle. This CDR3 contains 14 residues. The CDR3 DNA sequence: TGTGCCATCAGTGAGTCGCAGGGAATCTATGGCTACACCTTC. This gives the protein CAISESQGIYGYTF.

The V and J genes are TRBV5-1 and TRBJ1-4; 8 nucleotides align to TRBD1. CDR3 size: 16 residues. CDR1 and CDR2 from the germline V gene are SGHRS and YFSETQ. The V and J ends lost 0 bases and 3 bases, in that order; junction bases with no gene match: 4. CDR3: CASSLAMGQANEKLFF. In DNA form, the CDR3 reads TGCGCCAGCAGCTTGGCCATGGGACAGGCTAATGAAAAACTGTTTTTT.

This clone was seen a few times. V usage is TRBV28 and J usage is TRBJ1-1; 9 bases fit TRBD1. Per germline, CDR1 MDHEN and CDR2 SYDVKM. The junction had 9 bases not matched to a gene; V was cut back by 6 bases and J by 1 base. This CDR3 is built from 16 residues. In DNA form, the CDR3 reads TGTGCCAGCAGCCCGATCCCGGGACAGGGGAACACTGAAGCTTTCTTT. Translation gives CASSPIPGQGNTEAFF.